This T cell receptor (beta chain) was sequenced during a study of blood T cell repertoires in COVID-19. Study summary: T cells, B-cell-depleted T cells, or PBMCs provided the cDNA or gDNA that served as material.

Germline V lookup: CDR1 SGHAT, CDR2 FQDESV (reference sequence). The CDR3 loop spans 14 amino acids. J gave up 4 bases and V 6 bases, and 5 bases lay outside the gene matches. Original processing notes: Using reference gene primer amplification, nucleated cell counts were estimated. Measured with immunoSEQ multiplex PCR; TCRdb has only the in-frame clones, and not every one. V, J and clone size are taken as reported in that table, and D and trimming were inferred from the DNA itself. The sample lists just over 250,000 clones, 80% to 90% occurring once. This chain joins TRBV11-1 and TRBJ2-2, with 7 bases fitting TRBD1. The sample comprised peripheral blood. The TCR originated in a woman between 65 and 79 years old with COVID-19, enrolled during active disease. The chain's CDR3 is CASRVTGSTGELFF. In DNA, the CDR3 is TGTGCCAGCAGGGTGACAGGGAGCACCGGGGAGCTGTTTTTT.